This is a list of T cell receptor beta chains from one sample in a study of shared clonotypes between healthy human individuals. The repertoire was sequenced with immunoSEQ multiplex PCR; TCRdb's copy has only in-frame clones and lacks some. The profile covers roughly 500,000 clones, with around 74% appearing a single time and roughly 13% taken by the ten largest. Sequencing input: PBMCs. These receptors were obtained from a woman aged 40 to 50 in good health. Some clones in this sample may be carry-over from other donors' samples. Each CDR3 is given with its conserved first and last residue. The D gene is left open where the match is weak. Part of the rows lack a size; the others show once, few, many or a class for expanded clones.

. | TRBJ1-1 | TRBV5-4 | TRBD1 | TGTGCCAGCAGCTTGTTTGGGCAGGGGGTGAACACTGAAGCTTTCTTT | CASSLFGQGVNTEAFF
few | TRBJ1-2 | TRBV15 | . | TGTGCCACCAGCAATAGCCAGTCCGGAGTCTATGGCTACACCTTC | CATSNSQSGVYGYTF
. | TRBJ2-5 | TRBV7-9 | TRBD2 | TGTGCCAGCAGCAGTCGCGGCGGGAGTCAGACCCAGTACTTC | CASSSRGGSQTQYF
. | TRBJ2-7 | TRBV27 | TRBD1 | TGTGCCAGCCGGGACAGGGGGCCCTACGAGCAGTACTTC | CASRDRGPYEQYF
. | TRBJ2-7 | TRBV7-9 | . | TGTGCCAGCAGCTTAGTCTTCGGGGAGGGGGTGTACGAGCAGTACTTC | CASSLVFGEGVYEQYF
. | TRBJ2-5 | TRBV7-2 | . | TGTGCCAGCAGCTTAGGTTTCGAGGAGACCCAGTACTTC | CASSLGFEETQYF
. | TRBJ2-7 | TRBV19 | TRBD1 | TGTGCCAGTAGTATTCAGACAGGGGGCTACAACGAGCAGTACTTC | CASSIQTGGYNEQYF
. | TRBJ1-5 | TRBV30 | TRBD1 | TGTGCCTGGAAACAGGGGGAACAGCCCCAGCATTTT | CAWKQGEQPQHF
few | TRBJ2-5 | TRBV5-6 | . | TGTGCCAGCAGCCCGGGACCCCTAGAGACCCAGTACTTC | CASSPGPLETQYF
. | TRBJ2-3 | TRBV5-6 | . | TGTGCCAGCAGCGCACTCGCGCAAGGCACAGATACGCAGTATTTT | CASSALAQGTDTQYF
. | TRBJ2-7 | TRBV2 | TRBD1 | TGTGCCAGCAGGGGGGACAGGGGGCACAACGAGCAGTACTTC | CASRGDRGHNEQYF
few | TRBJ1-5 | TRBV19 | . | TGTGCCAGTAGTATCGGGAGGAATCAGCCCCAGCATTTT | CASSIGRNQPQHF
. | TRBJ1-2 | TRBV6-6 | . | TGTGCCAGCAGTTCGCAGTATGGCTACACCTTC | CASSSQYGYTF
. | TRBJ2-7 | TRBV7-2 | TRBD2 | TGTGCCAGCAGCCCGACGCTAGCGGGAGCTAACGAGCAGTACTTC | CASSPTLAGANEQYF
. | TRBJ2-7 | TRBV7-8 | . | TGTGCCAGCAGCTTAGCGGTGGGTTTGGCGCTCGAGCAGTACTTC | CASSLAVGLALEQYF
. | TRBJ1-1 | TRBV2 | . | TGTGCCAGCAGTTGGGGAGTTAACACTGAAGCTTTCTTT | CASSWGVNTEAFF
. | TRBJ2-2 | TRBV6-1 | TRBD2 | TGTGCCAGCAGAATTAGCGGGAGGAACACCGGGGAGCTGTTTTTT | CASRISGRNTGELFF
. | TRBJ1-2 | TRBV19 | . | TGTGCCAGTAGTATTGACAGGAACTATGGCTACACCTTC | CASSIDRNYGYTF
. | TRBJ2-7 | TRBV28 | TRBD2 | TGTGCCAGCAGGACTAGCGGAGCACTCTACGAGCAGTACTTC | CASRTSGALYEQYF
. | TRBJ1-1 | TRBV5-1 | . | TGCGCCAGCAGCTTGTCTGACAGGCGGCGTAGGACTGAAGCTTTCTTT | CASSLSDRRRRTEAFF
once | TRBJ2-2 | TRBV4-1 | TRBD1 | TGCGCCAGCAGAACAGGGGGCGGAGGGGTCCGGCACACCGGGGAGCTGTTTTTT | CASRTGGGGVRHTGELFF
. | TRBJ2-1 | TRBV11-2 | . | TGTGCCAGCAGCGCGTCCCTAGCGAGTTCCTACAATGAGCAGTTCTTC | CASSASLASSYNEQFF
. | TRBJ2-7 | TRBV30 | TRBD1 | TGTGCATATCGGGACAGCCTCTACGAGCAGTACTTC | CAYRDSLYEQYF
. | TRBJ2-5 | TRBV7-2 | TRBD1 | TGTGCCAGCAGCAAGGACAGGGGGGGGACCCAGTACTTC | CASSKDRGGTQYF
once | TRBJ2-3 | TRBV6-5 | TRBD2 | TGTGCCAGCAGGGTAGCGGGAGGGCCGGATACGCAGTATTTT | CASRVAGGPDTQYF
. | TRBJ2-1 | TRBV7-9 | TRBD2 | TGTGCCAGCAGCTTATATTTGGGACTAGCGGGATTGGAGCAGTTCTTC | CASSLYLGLAGLEQFF
few | TRBJ1-2 | TRBV27 | . | TGTGCCAGCAGTTCCACCTGGGACCGAAATGGCTACACCTTC | CASSSTWDRNGYTF
. | TRBJ2-7 | TRBV7-9 | . | TGTGCCAGCAGCTTCCGGGGAGACGCGTTCTACGAGCAGTACTTC | CASSFRGDAFYEQYF
. | TRBJ2-7 | TRBV30 | . | TGTGCCTGGAGTGGTGGTAGTTACGAGCAGTACTTC | CAWSGGSYEQYF
. | TRBJ2-3 | TRBV30 | . | TGTGCCTGGAGGGCCCTAAGCACAGATACGCAGTATTTT | CAWRALSTDTQYF
. | TRBJ2-7 | TRBV18 | TRBD1 | TGTGCCAGCTCACTCCCGGGACAGACCTACGAGCAGTACTTC | CASSLPGQTYEQYF
few | TRBJ2-2 | TRBV6-6 | TRBD2 | TGTGCCAGCAGTGGACTAGCGGGAGGTACCGGGGAGCTGTTTTTT | CASSGLAGGTGELFF
. | TRBJ2-5 | TRBV28 | . | TGTGCCAGCAGCCTTAGAGAGACCCAGTACTTC | CASSLRETQYF
. | TRBJ2-1 | TRBV11-2 | TRBD2 | TGTGCCAGCAGCTTAGATCTTAGGGCTAGCGGGAATGAGCAGTTCTTC | CASSLDLRASGNEQFF
. | TRBJ1-2 | TRBV7-2 | TRBD1 | TGTGCCAGCAGCTCAGCAGGGGGCGGCTATGGCTACACCTTC | CASSSAGGGYGYTF
. | TRBJ2-1 | TRBV7-3 | TRBD2 | TGTGCCAGCAGCCCCCGGCTAGCGGGATCCAATGAGCAGTTCTTC | CASSPRLAGSNEQFF
. | TRBJ1-1 | TRBV6-5 | . | TGTGCCAGCAGTTACTCTTGGAGGGCTGGCACTGAAGCTTTCTTT | CASSYSWRAGTEAFF
. | TRBJ2-2 | TRBV28 | TRBD2 | TGTGCCAGCAGTGTCCTAGCGGGGCCGAACACCGGGGAGCTGTTTTTT | CASSVLAGPNTGELFF
. | TRBJ2-5 | TRBV6-5 | . | TGTGCCAGCAGTTACTTACAGCAAGAGACCCAGTACTTC | CASSYLQQETQYF
. | TRBJ2-5 | TRBV27 | TRBD1 | TGTGCCAGCAGTAAAGAACAGGGGGCCGAAGAGACCCAGTACTTC | CASSKEQGAEETQYF